The 19 T cell receptor beta chains listed next were all sequenced from one sample in a study of blood T cell repertoires in COVID-19. The data were produced by immunoSEQ multiplex PCR, yet TCRdb's version contains in-frame clones alone and is incomplete. This table has around 250,000 clones, roughly 85% appearing once. Sequenced: PBMCs or T cells enriched from blood (not recorded which). Receptors were obtained from a woman aged 50 to 65 with acute COVID-19.

This chain joins TRBV18 and TRBJ1-2; perhaps TRBD1 as D (5 bases). The CDR3 loop spans 14 amino acids. Per the germline V gene, CDR1 is KGHSH and CDR2 is LQKENI. V lost 3 bases and J lost 0, with 8 bases in between. The CDR3: CASSPDIANYGYTF. The CDR3 region has the DNA TGTGCCAGCTCACCGGACATTGCTAACTATGGCTACACCTTC.

This chain joins TRBV2 and TRBJ2-2; D not certain. V lost 8 bases and J lost 7, with 5 bases in between. CDR3 length: 10 residues. Looked up from germline, CDR1 is SNHLY and CDR2 is FYNNEI. CDR3 protein: CASRGGELFF. The CDR3 DNA follows: TGTGCCAGCCGCGGCGGGGAGCTGTTTTTT.

V is TRBV7-2 and J is TRBJ1-4, with 11 nucleotides matching TRBD1. V gave up 3 bases and J gave up 8 bases; unmatched junction bases: 8. The CDR3 length is 16 residues. The germline gives CDR1 SGHTA, CDR2 FQGNSA. CDR3 sequence reads: CASSLGQGVGWEKLFF. The CDR3 region has the DNA TGTGCCAGCAGCTTGGGACAGGGGGTGGGATGGGAAAAACTGTTTTTT.

This clone came up once. The chain employs TRBV9 and TRBJ2-1; D is uncertain. CDR3 length: 16 residues. V dropped 1 base and J dropped 4 bases, with 15 bases sitting between them. The germline CDR1 and CDR2 sequences are SGDLS and YYNGEE. The chain's CDR3 is CASSVFPAGFYNEQFF. Here the CDR3 DNA reads TGTGCCAGCAGCGTATTCCCTGCAGGCTTTTACAATGAGCAGTTCTTC.

This clone was seen a single time. The rearrangement joins TRBV10-1 to TRBJ2-5; D is unresolved. CDR3 length: 11 amino acids. The germline V gene encodes CDR1 WNHNN and CDR2 SYGVQD (reference sequence). V was clipped by 2 bases and J by 5 bases, with 3 bases between them. CDR3 bases: TGCGCCAGCAGTGAGGGCGAGACCCAGTACTTC. Its protein product is CASSEGETQYF.

The gene calls are TRBV9 and TRBJ1-5; D is unresolved. The CDR3 totals 14 residues. Germline V gives CDR1 SGDLS, CDR2 YYNGEE. Trimming removed 9 bases from V and 2 bases from J, with 15 bases in between. CDR3 protein: CATQEAHGNQPQHF. Written as DNA, the CDR3 is TGTGCCACGCAGGAGGCCCATGGCAATCAGCCCCAGCATTTT.

The CDR3 spells CASSLLLGTGEPQHF. The CDR3 DNA sequence: TGTGCCAGCAGTTTATTGTTGGGGACGGGGGAACCCCAGCATTTT. This chain links TRBV27 with TRBJ1-5; a possible D gene is TRBD1 (5 bases). Germline assignment: CDR1 MNHEY and CDR2 SMNVEV (reference sequence). This CDR3 contains 15 residues. The germline V and J ends were trimmed by 1 base and 10 bases, with 17 bases remaining between them.

The chain couples TRBV7-8 to TRBJ1-3; no definite D call. CDR1 and CDR2 from the germline V gene are SGHVS and FQNEAQ. The length of the CDR3 is 15 residues. V lost 4 bases and J 2 bases, leaving 12 bases between the germline ends. CDR3 nucleotides: TGTGCCAGCAGCTACGGGGTAACCCCTGGAAACACCATATATTTT. Translation gives CASSYGVTPGNTIYF.

The rearrangement uses TRBV5-1 and TRBJ1-6; D unresolved. The CDR3 is made up of 13 amino acids. Germline V gene sequence: CDR1 SGHRS, CDR2 YFSETQ. The V end lost 3 bases, the J end lost 7 bases, and 8 bases lay between the germline ends. The CDR3, as DNA: TGCGCCAGCAGCTCCGGCGGGAATTCACCCCTCCACTTT. Translation gives CASSSGGNSPLHF.

The rearrangement links TRBV9 to TRBJ2-3, with D perhaps TRBD2 (6 bases). The CDR3 extends over 15 amino acids. The germline gives CDR1 SGDLS, CDR2 YYNGEE. Trimming cost V 3 bases and J 1 base, with 12 bases left between them. Written as DNA, the CDR3 is TGTGCCAGCAGCGGTCGCGGGGAGCGCACAGATACGCAGTATTTT. This encodes CASSGRGERTDTQYF.

The CDR3 DNA is TGTGCCACTCGAAGGTCGGGACAGCCCAATCAGCCCCAGCATTTT. Residues: CATRRSGQPNQPQHF. The chain joins TRBV19 to TRBJ1-5; TRBD1 matches 7 bases. This CDR3 contains 15 residues. The V and J ends lost 10 bases and 3 bases, in that order; junction bases with no gene match: 12. Germline lookup yields CDR1 LNHDA and CDR2 SQIVND (reference sequence).

The CDR3 DNA is TGTGCCAGTAGTGTCAGCGCGAACACTGAAGCTTTCTTT. This encodes CASSVSANTEAFF. The chain employs TRBV19 and TRBJ1-1; D remains unclear. Germline CDR1 is LNHDA and CDR2 is SQIVND (reference sequence). This CDR3 has 13 residues. The V end was cut by 5 bases, the J end by 1 base, with 8 bases between.

The V call is TRBV11-2, the J call TRBJ1-4; 9 bases fit TRBD1. Trimming cost V 5 bases and J 8 bases; bases outside gene matches: 6. Germline values: CDR1 SGHAT, CDR2 FQNNGV. The CDR3 consists of 14 residues. CDR3 nucleotide sequence: TGTGCCAGCAGCACGGGACAGGGCACGGAAAAACTGTTTTTT. This sequence encodes CASSTGQGTEKLFF.

The V and J genes are TRBV2 and TRBJ1-2; 9 bases map to TRBD1. The CDR3 runs 15 residues. Germline loops: CDR1 SNHLY, CDR2 FYNNEI. Germline trimming cut 2 bases from V and 8 bases from J; bases unmatched to any gene: 9. CDR3 amino acids: CASSERGQGVGGYTF. CDR3 bases: TGTGCCAGCAGTGAAAGGGGACAGGGCGTAGGGGGCTACACCTTC. Using reference TRBV2 and TRBJ1-2 for the parts outside the CDR3, the full variable domain is EPEVTQTPSHQVTQMGQEVILRCVPISNHLYFYWYRQILGQKVEFLVSFYNNEISEKSEIFDDQFSVERPDGSNFTLKIRSTKLEDSAMYFCASSERGQGVGGYTFGSGTRLTVV.

The V gene is TRBV30, the J gene TRBJ2-1; tentative D call: TRBD2 (7 bases). This CDR3 region has 17 residues. The germline CDR1 and CDR2 sequences are GTSNPN and SVGIG (reference sequence). Trimming took off 7 bases at V and 0 bases at J, with 22 bases between the two ends. The CDR3 DNA reads TGTGCCTCATCCTTGGGGGGGGGCCCTAGCTCCTACAATGAGCAGTTCTTC. Translation: CASSLGGGPSSYNEQFF.

In this sample, this clone turned up a few times. The gene calls are TRBV5-1 and TRBJ1-1, with 7 bases fitting TRBD1. From germline, CDR1 is SGHRS and CDR2 YFSETQ. J gave up 0 bases and V 4 bases, and 15 bases lay outside the gene matches. The CDR3 is 18 amino acids. CDR3 in amino acids: CASSLRTGGSKMNTEAFF. The DNA of the CDR3 is TGCGCCAGCAGCCTTCGGACAGGCGGCTCTAAAATGAACACTGAAGCTTTCTTT.

This chain links TRBV4-1 with TRBJ1-2, with a weak D call TRBD1 (5 bases). Germline lookup yields CDR1 MGHRA and CDR2 YSYEKL. V was clipped by 0 bases and J by 8 bases, with 16 bases between them. The CDR3 loop spans 15 amino acids. The CDR3 nucleotides are TGCGCCAGCAGCCAAGATCTGGTCAGGGCCCGGGGCTACACCTTC. Amino acid sequence: CASSQDLVRARGYTF.

The chain carries TRBV5-4 and TRBJ2-7; D is undetermined. CDR3 length: 11 amino acids. Germline V gene data show CDR1 as SGHNT and CDR2 as YYREEE (reference sequence). Between the trimmed V and J ends, which lost 4 bases and 6 bases, there was a span of 8 bases. CDR3 DNA sequence: TGTGCCAGCAGCCTTAGAGGCGAGCAGTACTTC. Translating gives CASSLRGEQYF.

The CDR3 here is CASSRQGSLNTEAFF. The CDR3, as DNA: TGTGCCAGCAGCAGACAGGGGAGTCTGAACACTGAAGCTTTCTTT. The chain recombines TRBV7-2 with TRBJ1-1, with TRBD1 identical over 8 bases. CDR3 size: 15 residues. Germline trimming cut 5 bases from V and 0 bases from J; bases unmatched to any gene: 5. Germline-derived CDR1 and CDR2 are SGHTA and FQGNSA.